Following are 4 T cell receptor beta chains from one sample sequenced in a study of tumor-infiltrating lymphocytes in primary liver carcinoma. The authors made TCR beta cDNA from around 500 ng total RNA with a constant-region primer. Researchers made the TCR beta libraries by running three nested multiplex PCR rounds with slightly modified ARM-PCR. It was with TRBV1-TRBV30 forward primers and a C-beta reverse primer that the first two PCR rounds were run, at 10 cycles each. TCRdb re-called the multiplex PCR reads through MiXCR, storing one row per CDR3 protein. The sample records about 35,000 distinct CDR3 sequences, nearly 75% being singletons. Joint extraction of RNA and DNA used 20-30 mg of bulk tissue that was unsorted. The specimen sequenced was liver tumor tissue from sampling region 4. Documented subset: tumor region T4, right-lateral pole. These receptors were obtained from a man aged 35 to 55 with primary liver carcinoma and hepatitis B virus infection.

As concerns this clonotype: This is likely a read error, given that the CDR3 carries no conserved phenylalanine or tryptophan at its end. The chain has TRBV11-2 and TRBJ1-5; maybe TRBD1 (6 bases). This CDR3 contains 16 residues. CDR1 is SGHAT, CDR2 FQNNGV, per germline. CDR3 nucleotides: TGCGCCAGCAGCCTAAAAGGGGGATTGATGAATCAGCCCCAGCATTCT. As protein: CASSLKGGLMNQPQHS.

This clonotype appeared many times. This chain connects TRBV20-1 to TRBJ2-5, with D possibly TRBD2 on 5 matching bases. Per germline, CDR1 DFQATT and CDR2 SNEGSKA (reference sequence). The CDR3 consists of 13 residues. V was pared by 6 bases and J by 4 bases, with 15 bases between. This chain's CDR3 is CSALLTGRETQYF. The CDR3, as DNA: TGCAGTGCCTTATTGACGGGGAGAGAGACCCAGTACTTC.

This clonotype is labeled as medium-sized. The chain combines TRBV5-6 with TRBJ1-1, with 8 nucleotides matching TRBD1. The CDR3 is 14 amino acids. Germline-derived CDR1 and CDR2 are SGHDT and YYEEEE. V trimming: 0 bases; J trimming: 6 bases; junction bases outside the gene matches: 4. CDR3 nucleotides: TGTGCCAGCAGCTTGGCACAGACAGGGGCTGAAGCTTTCTTT. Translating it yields CASSLAQTGAEAFF.

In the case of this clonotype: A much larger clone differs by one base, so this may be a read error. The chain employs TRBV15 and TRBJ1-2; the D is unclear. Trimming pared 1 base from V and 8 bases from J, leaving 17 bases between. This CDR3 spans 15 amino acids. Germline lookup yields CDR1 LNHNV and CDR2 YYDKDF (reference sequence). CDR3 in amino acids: CATSRAADKVEGYTF. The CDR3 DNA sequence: TGTGCCACCAGCAGAGCCGCCGACAAGGTCGAGGGCTACACCTTC.